One and the same sample provided the 18 T cell receptor beta chains below, sequenced in a study of T cell responses to AZD1222 COVID-19 vaccine. Assay: immunoSEQ multiplex PCR; the TCRdb copy retains only in-frame clones and omits some. The profile covers 100,000 to 150,000 clones, with less than 95% appearing a single time and about 7% taken by the ten largest. Material: peripheral blood, obtained on day 0 of AZD1222 vaccination. Receptors were obtained from an adult in good health.

The chain uses TRBV28 and TRBJ2-1, with D hard to call. Germline V gives CDR1 MDHEN, CDR2 SYDVKM. V was trimmed by 5 bases and J by 11 bases, leaving 13 bases between them. The CDR3 extends over 12 amino acids. CDR3 coding DNA: TGTGCCAGCAGTGTACCGACGGAGAAGCAGTTCTTC. This sequence encodes CASSVPTEKQFF.

This clone occurred once. V is TRBV15 and J is TRBJ2-7, with 9 bases matching TRBD2. The CDR3 spans 16 residues. CDR1 is LNHNV and CDR2 is YYDKDF in the germline V gene (reference sequence). V was pared by 0 bases and J by 3 bases, with 6 bases of the junction left unmatched. The chain's CDR3 is CATSREREGPFYEQYF. The CDR3 nucleotides read TGTGCCACCAGCAGAGAGCGGGAGGGCCCTTTCTACGAGCAGTACTTC.

The chain employs TRBV2 and TRBJ1-5; maybe TRBD1 (5 bases). V shed 3 bases and J shed 5 bases, with 8 bases lying between them. This CDR3 is built from 13 residues. Per the germline V gene, CDR1 is SNHLY and CDR2 is FYNNEI. The CDR3 bases are TGTGCCAGCAGTGACCAAGGGGATCAGCCCCAGCATTTT. Encoded protein: CASSDQGDQPQHF.

The chain uses TRBV11-2 and TRBJ1-5; the D gene is possibly TRBD1 (5 bases). Trimming removed 5 bases at V and 3 bases at J, with 20 bases between. This CDR3 region has 17 residues. Germline CDR1 and CDR2: SGHAT and FQNNGV. The CDR3 nucleotides are TGTGCCAGCAGCGGTAATAGAATTGGGGGGACCAATCAGCCCCAGCATTTT. The encoded protein is CASSGNRIGGTNQPQHF. The entire variable domain, with the rest obtained from reference TRBV11-2 and TRBJ1-5, is as follows: EAGVAQSPRYKIIEKRQSVAFWCNPISGHATLYWYQQILGQGPKLLIQFQNNGVVDDSQLPKDRFSAERLKGVDSTLKIQPAKLEDSAVYLCASSGNRIGGTNQPQHFGDGTRLSIL.

CDR3 sequence: CASSYGHPTEAFF. The CDR3 DNA reads TGTGCCAGCAGTTACGGGCACCCCACTGAAGCTTTCTTT. The chain uses TRBV6-2 or TRBV6-3 and TRBJ1-1; no clear D. Germline V gene data show CDR1 as MNHEY and CDR2 as SVGEGT. The germline V and J ends were trimmed by 2 bases and 4 bases, with 8 bases remaining between them. The CDR3 has 13 amino acids.

V is TRBV10-3 and J is TRBJ2-1; 9 nucleotides match TRBD1. V trimming: 0 bases; J trimming: 0 bases; junction bases outside the gene matches: 6. The germline gives CDR1 ENHRY, CDR2 SYGVKD. CDR3 length equals 18 residues. The CDR3 DNA follows: TGTGCCATCAGTGAGTCCTTCCCGGGACAGGGCTCCTACAATGAGCAGTTCTTC. It is translated as CAISESFPGQGSYNEQFF.

The chain couples TRBV24-1 to TRBJ1-5; 7 bases are a match to TRBD1. CDR1 KGHDR and CDR2 SFDVKD come from the germline V gene. The CDR3 is 14 amino acids. J was trimmed by 2 bases and V by 4 bases; bases with no gene match: 1. Here the CDR3 DNA reads TGTGCCACCAGTGAAACAGGGGGCAATCAGCCCCAGCATTTT. It translates to CATSETGGNQPQHF.

The chain links TRBV9 to TRBJ1-4, with a possible D match to TRBD1 (6 bases). Trimming left V 0 bases short and J 7 bases short, with 19 bases between. CDR1 and CDR2 (germline): SGDLS, YYNGEE. The CDR3 spans 17 residues. The CDR3 DNA sequence: TGTGCCAGCAGCGTAGGCCCCCCAGGGCTAGGGGGTGAAAAACTGTTTTTT. Translated: CASSVGPPGLGGEKLFF.

V and J are TRBV10-2 and TRBJ2-2; 12 bases are a match to TRBD2. Trimming at V came to 6 bases and at J to 7 bases, leaving 6 bases not matched to a gene. The germline V gene encodes CDR1 WSHSY and CDR2 SAAADI. The CDR3 covers 15 residues. The CDR3 region has the DNA TGCGCCAGCAGGACTAGCGGGAGTTCAGGCGGGGAGCTGTTTTTT. This translates into CASRTSGSSGGELFF.

The chain joins TRBV11-2 to TRBJ2-2; 10 bases are shared with TRBD2. The trim removed 5 bases at V and 5 bases at J, leaving 5 bases unmatched. Germline values: CDR1 SGHAT, CDR2 FQNNGV. This CDR3 has 15 residues. CDR3 DNA: TGTGCCAGCAGCCTGGGACTAGCGCCAACCGGGGAGCTGTTTTTT. This gives the protein CASSLGLAPTGELFF.

This sequence joins TRBV28 and TRBJ2-6; TRBD1 matches at 7 bases. Germline loops: CDR1 MDHEN, CDR2 SYDVKM. Unmatched junction bases numbered 7, after V lost 6 bases and J lost 2 bases. The CDR3 loop spans 16 amino acids. CDR3 in amino acids: CASRPPGTAGANVLTF. DNA of the CDR3: TGTGCCAGCAGACCGCCCGGGACAGCTGGGGCCAACGTCCTGACTTTC.

The DNA of the CDR3 is TGTGCCAGCGTCAGGGGCTCCACTGAAGCTTTCTTT. It translates to CASVRGSTEAFF. This chain connects TRBV12-3 or TRBV12-4 to TRBJ1-1; perhaps TRBD1 as D (6 bases). The CDR3 is 12 amino acids. V was cut by 8 bases and J by 4 bases, with 11 bases left in between.

The V gene is TRBV30, the J gene TRBJ2-2; 7 nucleotides align to TRBD2. This CDR3 contains 16 residues. After removal of 1 base from V and 0 bases from J, the junction contained 5 bases not matched to a gene. Germline V CDR1 and CDR2: GTSNPN, SVGIG (reference sequence). Here the CDR3 reads CAWSASGLTNTGELFF. CDR3 coding DNA: TGTGCCTGGAGTGCTTCGGGACTAACGAACACCGGGGAGCTGTTTTTT.

CDR3 nucleotide sequence: TGTGCCAGCAGTTTATCAGCGGGCAGGTCCTACGAGCAGTACTTC. The encoded protein is CASSLSAGRSYEQYF. V is TRBV27 and J is TRBJ2-7; possible D gene TRBD2, 6 bases. The CDR3 contains 15 residues. Germline V gene sequence: CDR1 MNHEY, CDR2 SMNVEV (reference sequence). The V and J ends lost 0 bases and 1 base respectively, with 10 bases between them.

V is TRBV27 and J is TRBJ1-5; D not resolved. Trimming stripped 5 bases from V and 0 bases from J, with 11 bases between. Germline lookup yields CDR1 MNHEY and CDR2 SMNVEV (reference sequence). The CDR3 runs to 15 residues. The CDR3 nucleotides are TGTGCCAGCAGTAGTCCACAATATAGCAATCAGCCCCAGCATTTT. Amino acid sequence: CASSSPQYSNQPQHF.

This CDR3 is CASSSGLVSYEQYF. CDR3 nucleotide sequence: TGTGCCAGCAGCTCGGGACTGGTATCCTACGAGCAGTACTTC. This chain links TRBV5-4 with TRBJ2-7; D might be TRBD2 (6 bases). V was cut by 3 bases and J by 1 base, with 11 bases left in between. Germline V lookup: CDR1 SGHNT, CDR2 YYREEE (reference sequence). This CDR3 comprises 14 residues.

This rearrangement joins TRBV5-1 to TRBJ2-1; a possible D gene is TRBD2 (6 bases). CDR3 length: 13 residues. V lost 4 bases to trimming and J lost 5 bases, with 10 bases between them. Germline-derived CDR1 and CDR2 are SGHRS and YFSETQ. The CDR3 is CASSAGINNEQFF. As DNA, the CDR3 is TGCGCCAGCAGCGCGGGGATTAACAATGAGCAGTTCTTC.

V is TRBV6-5 and J is TRBJ1-1; 10 nucleotides match TRBD1. J gave up 4 bases and V 7 bases, and 3 bases lay outside the gene matches. The germline gives CDR1 MNHEY, CDR2 SVGAGI. The CDR3 is made up of 13 amino acids. The CDR3 loop is CASTGQGGTEAFF. The DNA of the CDR3 is TGTGCCAGCACCGGACAGGGGGGCACTGAAGCTTTCTTT.